One sample yielded the 23 T cell receptor beta chains listed below, sequenced in a study of human T cells and chemical hapten exposure. As the library was built, unique molecular identifiers were attached to individual cDNA molecules. Via MiXCR, TCRdb re-called the reads, giving one row per CDR3 protein. The sample lists around 120,000 distinct CDR3 sequences, about 8.9% seen once, with about 1.4% in the top ten. Researchers extracted total RNA from unfractionated whole blood. Sequencing was carried out using whole blood. Receptors were obtained from a human donor in good health. Some clones in this sample may be carry-over from other donors' samples.

The chain employs TRBV20-1 and TRBJ1-4; D is unclear. The CDR3 is 14 residues long. Trimming cost V 6 bases and J 5 bases, with 16 bases left between them. Germline V CDR1 and CDR2: DFQATT, SNEGSKA (reference sequence). CDR3 in DNA: TGCAGTGCCGCACCCAGTTCTATGAATGAAAAACTGTTTTTT. Its protein product is CSAAPSSMNEKLFF.

This clonotype showed up just a few times. This chain uses TRBV12-3 or TRBV12-4 with TRBJ1-1, with D possibly matching TRBD1 (5 bases). This CDR3 comprises 14 residues. Trimming shortened V by 7 bases and J by 1 base, and 13 bases separated the two germline ends. The CDR3 spells CASTDRQGNTEAFF. CDR3 in DNA: TGTGCCAGCACCGATCGCCAGGGGAACACTGAAGCTTTCTTT.

Ten or more counts support this clonotype. The chain uses TRBV12-3 or TRBV12-4 and TRBJ1-5; D not resolved. V was pared by 6 bases and J by 2 bases, with 14 bases between. The CDR3 runs 15 residues. For the CDR3, the DNA is TGTGCCAGCAGGCCCCGCGGGCAGGGCAATCAGCCCCAGCATTTT. It specifies CASRPRGQGNQPQHF.

Turning to this clonotype: Possible read error: a much larger clone is one base away. This chain links TRBV24-1 with TRBJ2-1, with 8 bases aligning to TRBD1. The CDR3 totals 15 residues. Germline assignment: CDR1 KGHDR and CDR2 SFDVKD. J lost 4 bases, V lost 11 bases, and 12 bases had no gene match. DNA of the CDR3: TGTGCCAACAGCCAGGGCAGGGGGCCTTACAATGAGCAGTTCTTC. Translated, it gives CANSQGRGPYNEQFF.

The chain employs TRBV6-6 and TRBJ1-5; D call uncertain. This CDR3 has 15 residues. Trimming took 7 bases from V and 3 from J, leaving 16 bases between them. Looked up from germline, CDR1 is MNHNY and CDR2 is SVGAGI (reference sequence). CDR3 loop: CASTFRGFSNQPQHF. CDR3 nucleotide sequence: TGTGCCAGCACCTTCCGAGGGTTCTCCAATCAGCCCCAGCATTTT.

The chain recombines TRBV5-1 with TRBJ2-7, with TRBD1 matching over 10 bases. The CDR3 is made up of 15 amino acids. V was clipped by 2 bases and J by 2 bases; unmatched bases: 4. Germline-derived CDR1 and CDR2 are SGHRS and YFSETQ. CDR3 in DNA: TGCGCCAGCAGCTTTGGCGGGACAGGGGCCTACGAGCAGTACTTC. Its translation: CASSFGGTGAYEQYF.

The CDR3 region has the DNA TGTGCCAGCAGCCGCCCATTGTCCAGGGGGCTTACTGAAGCTTTCTTT. As protein: CASSRPLSRGLTEAFF. J is TRBJ1-1 and V is TRBV6-2 or TRBV6-3; 8 nucleotides align to TRBD1. The CDR3 runs 16 residues. After removal of 6 bases from V and 5 bases from J, the junction contained 14 bases not matched to a gene. Germline CDR1 and CDR2: MNHEY and SVGEGT.

This clonotype was seen a few times. The chain has TRBV14 and TRBJ1-1; no clear D. Germline loops: CDR1 SGHDN, CDR2 FVKESK. The V gene lost 4 bases and the J gene lost 11 bases, with 23 bases spanning the gap. CDR3 length: 15 residues. The CDR3 DNA is TGTGCCAGCAGCCCGGACCCTCCTGTCGGGATGGAGGCTTTCTTT. Its protein is CASSPDPPVGMEAFF.

This clonotype was detected only a few times. V usage is TRBV6-5 and J usage is TRBJ2-6; a weak D match, TRBD1 (6 bases). V lost 5 bases, J lost 4 bases, and 9 bases lay in between. The CDR3 sequence is 14 residues long. CDR1 and CDR2 (germline): MNHEY, SVGAGI. CDR3 amino acids: CASSLGQGANVLTF. In DNA form, the CDR3 reads TGTGCCAGCAGTCTCGGACAGGGGGCCAACGTCCTGACTTTC.

This clonotype has more than one count but fewer than ten. V and J are TRBV14 and TRBJ2-1; tentatively, D is TRBD1 (6 bases). This CDR3 is 17 amino acids long. V was shortened by 4 bases and J by 7 bases, with 23 bases between the two germline ends. CDR1 and CDR2 (germline): SGHDN, FVKESK. The CDR3 DNA is TGTGCCAGCAGCCCGCAGTTTTTTGCAGGGGTGTTGAATGAGCAGTTCTTC. Translation gives CASSPQFFAGVLNEQFF. The entire variable domain, with the rest obtained from reference TRBV14 and TRBJ2-1, is as follows: EAGVTQFPSHSVIEKGQTVTLRCDPISGHDNLYWYRRVMGKEIKFLLHFVKESKQDESGMPNNRFLAERTGGTYSTLKVQPAELEDSGVYFCASSPQFFAGVLNEQFFGPGTRLTVL.

This clonotype has more than one count but fewer than ten. The V and J genes are TRBV20-1 and TRBJ1-4, with 10 bases lining up with TRBD1. V trimming: 6 bases; J trimming: 7 bases; junction bases outside the gene matches: 2. CDR1 is DFQATT and CDR2 is SNEGSKA in the germline V gene (reference sequence). The CDR3 has 12 amino acids. For the CDR3, the DNA is TGCAGTGCCGGGACAGGGGCTGAAAAACTGTTTTTT. Translating it yields CSAGTGAEKLFF.

This clonotype has more than one count but fewer than ten. The gene calls are TRBV28 and TRBJ2-1, with TRBD1 identical over 9 bases. CDR3 length: 15 residues. CDR1 and CDR2 from the germline V gene are MDHEN and SYDVKM. V was pared by 3 bases and J by 2 bases, with 2 bases of the junction left unmatched. CDR3 DNA sequence: TGTGCCAGCAGTTTCGGGGACAGGGCCTACAATGAGCAGTTCTTC. Its protein product is CASSFGDRAYNEQFF.

This clonotype has just a few counts. The J gene is TRBJ2-3, the V gene TRBV28; no reliable D call. Germline lookup yields CDR1 MDHEN and CDR2 SYDVKM. Deletions cut 10 bases from V and 4 bases from J, with 15 bases between. CDR3 length equals 13 residues. The CDR3 bases are TGTGCCACCGCTCCGGGCCGAGCAGATACGCAGTATTTT. Translating gives CATAPGRADTQYF.

This clonotype was seen at least ten times. This chain connects TRBV20-1 to TRBJ1-5; D possibly corresponds to TRBD1 (6 bases). This CDR3 spans 14 amino acids. V dropped 0 bases and J dropped 4 bases, with 10 bases sitting between them. Germline values: CDR1 DFQATT, CDR2 SNEGSKA (reference sequence). The CDR3 sequence: CSARESDRNQPQHF. For the CDR3, the DNA is TGCAGTGCTAGAGAATCGGACAGAAATCAGCCCCAGCATTTT.

The chain uses TRBV5-1 and TRBJ2-1, with D possibly being TRBD1 or TRBD2 (6 bases each). Per the germline V gene, CDR1 is SGHRS and CDR2 is YFSETQ. V gave up 6 bases and J gave up 4 bases, with 20 bases separating them. CDR3 size: 16 residues. The CDR3 protein is CASIPSGGTTYNEQFF. The CDR3 nucleotides are TGCGCCAGCATCCCTTCGGGCGGGACAACATACAATGAGCAGTTCTTC.

This clonotype occurred many times. V is TRBV7-2 and J is TRBJ2-7, with 8 bases fitting TRBD1. The CDR3 extends over 13 amino acids. V lost 6 bases, J lost 3 bases, and 4 bases stayed unmatched. Germline assignment: CDR1 SGHTA and CDR2 FQGNSA. The CDR3 nucleotides read TGTGCCAGCAGTTGGACAGGGAACTACGAGCAGTACTTC. Translation: CASSWTGNYEQYF.

This clonotype has more than one count but fewer than ten. The genes are TRBV20-1 and TRBJ2-7; 15 nucleotides agree with TRBD2. Trimming cost V 6 bases and J 2 bases; bases outside gene matches: 5. The V gene's germline CDR1 is DFQATT and CDR2 SNEGSKA (reference sequence). CDR3 size: 15 residues. CDR3: CSASGLAGGPYEQYF. CDR3 nucleotides: TGCAGTGCCAGTGGACTAGCGGGAGGGCCCTACGAGCAGTACTTC.

The V gene is TRBV5-1, the J gene TRBJ2-3; unclear D gene. The V gene's germline CDR1 is SGHRS and CDR2 YFSETQ. Trimming left V 0 bases short and J 3 bases short, with 11 bases between. CDR3 size: 15 residues. CDR3 DNA: TGCGCCAGCAGCTTGGACACCACGGAGACAGATACGCAGTATTTT. This sequence encodes CASSLDTTETDTQYF.

There are a few counts of this clonotype. The chain joins TRBV7-9 to TRBJ2-3, with 10 bases fitting TRBD2. The CDR3 runs to 16 residues. Germline-derived CDR1 and CDR2 are SEHNR and FQNEAQ (reference sequence). Trimming cost V 4 bases and J 0 bases; bases outside gene matches: 4. The CDR3 loop is CASSSSGGSSTDTQYF. In DNA form, the CDR3 reads TGTGCCAGCAGCTCTAGCGGGGGATCGAGCACAGATACGCAGTATTTT.

This rearrangement joins TRBV12-3 or TRBV12-4 to TRBJ1-2; a possible D gene is TRBD1 (5 bases). The germline V and J ends were trimmed by 4 bases and 4 bases, with 10 bases remaining between them. The CDR3 contains 13 residues. The CDR3 nucleotides are TGTGCCAGCAGTTGGGAACAGGCCTATGGCTACACCTTC. This sequence encodes CASSWEQAYGYTF.

V gene TRBV20-1 combines with J gene TRBJ2-1; D is ambiguous. The germline gives CDR1 DFQATT, CDR2 SNEGSKA (reference sequence). The CDR3 extends over 11 amino acids. Trimming shortened V by 1 base and J by 9 bases, and 7 bases separated the two germline ends. This CDR3 is CSARGFSEQFF. In DNA form, the CDR3 reads TGCAGTGCTAGAGGATTTAGTGAGCAGTTCTTC.

This clonotype came up many times. The chain couples TRBV19 to TRBJ1-5; TRBD1 might be the D (5 bases). Trimming took 6 bases from V and 1 from J, leaving 16 bases between them. The CDR3 extends over 16 amino acids. Germline-derived CDR1 and CDR2 are LNHDA and SQIVND (reference sequence). CDR3 residues: CASSPRPTASNQPQHF. The DNA of the CDR3 is TGTGCCAGTAGCCCAAGACCGACAGCGAGCAATCAGCCCCAGCATTTT.

This clonotype was counted between two and nine times. The gene calls are TRBV29-1 and TRBJ2-1; D is possibly TRBD2 (5 bases). Deletions cut 1 base from V and 2 bases from J, with 9 bases between. The CDR3 consists of 14 residues. The germline V gene encodes CDR1 SQVTM and CDR2 ANQGSEA. CDR3 nucleotides: TGCAGCGTTGAAGTGAAGGGAGCCTACAATGAGCAGTTCTTC. Residues: CSVEVKGAYNEQFF.